The TCR beta chain described here comes from a study of T cells after yellow fever vaccination. The CDR3 is made up of 16 amino acids. Trimming took off 4 bases at V and 2 bases at J, with 16 bases between the two ends. Germline CDR1 and CDR2: SGHRS and YFSETQ. TCRdb called the 5' RACE reads again in MiXCR, with one record for every CDR3 protein. Of approximately 170,000 distinct CDR3 sequences in the sample, around 10% were seen once. This clonotype was found many times. Its specificity is not known. Study-wide points: Bulk-population clonotypes that are abundant could appear as contaminants in FACS-sorted repertoires. A faster peak, day 5 versus 15, was reached by the weaker secondary response. Post-booster samples contained most primary-vaccination clones (nearly 98% CD4, 70% to 90% CD8). CD4 and CD8 compartments shared a small share of clonotypes.

The rearrangement joins TRBV5-1 to TRBJ2-1, with a possible D match to TRBD2 (7 bases). The receptor's source is a man aged 18 to 29 who received the YFV17D yellow fever vaccine. The sequencing here drew on CD8+ T cells sorted from PBMCs, taken 15 days after the yellow fever booster vaccination. This CDR3 is CASSPGRRGPYNEQFF. The DNA for the CDR3 is TGCGCCAGCAGCCCTGGCAGGCGGGGGCCCTACAATGAGCAGTTCTTC.